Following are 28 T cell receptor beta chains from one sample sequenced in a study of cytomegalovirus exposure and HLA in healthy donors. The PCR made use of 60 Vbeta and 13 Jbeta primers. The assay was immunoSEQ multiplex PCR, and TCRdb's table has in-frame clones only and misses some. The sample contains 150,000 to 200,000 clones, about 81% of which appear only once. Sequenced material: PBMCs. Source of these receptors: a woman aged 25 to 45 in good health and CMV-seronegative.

The CDR3 sequence is CASSESLAVQETQYF. The CDR3 DNA is TGTGCCAGCAGTGAAAGTCTAGCGGTCCAAGAGACCCAGTACTTC. The chain links TRBV6-1 to TRBJ2-5, with TRBD2 identical over 7 bases. This CDR3 region has 15 residues. J gave up 1 base and V 2 bases, and 4 bases lay outside the gene matches. Germline assignment: CDR1 MNHNS and CDR2 SASEGT.

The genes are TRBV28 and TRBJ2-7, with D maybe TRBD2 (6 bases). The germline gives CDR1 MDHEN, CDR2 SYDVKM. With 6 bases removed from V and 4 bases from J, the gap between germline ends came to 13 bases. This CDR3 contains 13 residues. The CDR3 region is CASRRGVGYEQYF. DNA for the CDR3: TGTGCCAGCAGGCGGGGCGTCGGGTACGAGCAGTACTTC.

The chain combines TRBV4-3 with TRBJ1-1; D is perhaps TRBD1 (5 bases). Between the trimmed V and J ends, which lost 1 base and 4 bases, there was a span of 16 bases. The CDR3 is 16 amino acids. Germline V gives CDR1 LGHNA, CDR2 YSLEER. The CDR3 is CASSQGGVGGTTEAFF. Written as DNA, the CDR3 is TGCGCCAGCAGCCAAGGGGGTGTCGGGGGGACCACTGAAGCTTTCTTT.

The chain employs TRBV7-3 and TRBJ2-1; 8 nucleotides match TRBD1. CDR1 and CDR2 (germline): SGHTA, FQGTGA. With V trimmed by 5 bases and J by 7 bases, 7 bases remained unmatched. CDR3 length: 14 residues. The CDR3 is CASSPGDRGNEQFF. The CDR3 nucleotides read TGTGCCAGCAGCCCCGGAGACAGGGGTAATGAGCAGTTCTTC.

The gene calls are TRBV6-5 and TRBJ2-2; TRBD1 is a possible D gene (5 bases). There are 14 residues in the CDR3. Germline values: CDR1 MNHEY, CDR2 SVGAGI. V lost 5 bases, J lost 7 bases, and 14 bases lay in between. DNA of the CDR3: TGTGCCAGCAGTAAATTTGACAGTCTCGGGGAGCTGTTTTTT. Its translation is CASSKFDSLGELFF.

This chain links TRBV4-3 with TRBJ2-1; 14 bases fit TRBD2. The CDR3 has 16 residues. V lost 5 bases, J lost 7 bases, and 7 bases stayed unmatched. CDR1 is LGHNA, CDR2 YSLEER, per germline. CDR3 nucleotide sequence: TGCGCCAGCAGCGGAGGGACTAGCGGGGGCGGGAATGAGCAGTTCTTC. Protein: CASSGGTSGGGNEQFF.

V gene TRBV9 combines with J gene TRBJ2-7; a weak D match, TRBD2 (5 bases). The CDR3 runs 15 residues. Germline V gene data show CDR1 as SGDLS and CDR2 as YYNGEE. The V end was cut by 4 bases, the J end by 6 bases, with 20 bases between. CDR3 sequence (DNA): TGTGCCAGCAGCCCCCGGACTGCCCACCCCAGCGAGCAGTACTTC. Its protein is CASSPRTAHPSEQYF.

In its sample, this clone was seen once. CDR3 protein: CATLRELAPYNEQFF. The CDR3 bases are TGTGCCACCCTGAGGGAACTAGCACCTTACAATGAGCAGTTCTTC. The chain combines TRBV2 with TRBJ2-1; D perhaps matches TRBD2 (6 bases). V gave up 10 bases and J gave up 4 bases, with 20 bases separating them. This CDR3 has 15 residues. CDR1 and CDR2 (germline): SNHLY, FYNNEI. The variable domain in full, with the rest retrieved from reference TRBV2 and TRBJ2-1, is EPEVTQTPSHQVTQMGQEVILRCVPISNHLYFYWYRQILGQKVEFLVSFYNNEISEKSEIFDDQFSVERPDGSNFTLKIRSTKLEDSAMYFCATLRELAPYNEQFFGPGTRLTVL.

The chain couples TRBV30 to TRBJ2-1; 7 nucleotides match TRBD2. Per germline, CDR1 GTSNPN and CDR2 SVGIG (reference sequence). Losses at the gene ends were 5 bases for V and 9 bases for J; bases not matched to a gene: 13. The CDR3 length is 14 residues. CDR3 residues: CAWGFWGGSGEQFF. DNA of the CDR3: TGTGCCTGGGGGTTCTGGGGAGGGTCGGGTGAGCAGTTCTTC.

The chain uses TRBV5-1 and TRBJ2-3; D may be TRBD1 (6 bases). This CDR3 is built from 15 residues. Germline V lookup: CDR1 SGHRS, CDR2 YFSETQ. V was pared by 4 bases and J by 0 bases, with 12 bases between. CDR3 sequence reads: CASSTNQGSTDTQYF. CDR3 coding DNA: TGCGCCAGCAGCACCAACCAGGGGAGCACAGATACGCAGTATTTT.

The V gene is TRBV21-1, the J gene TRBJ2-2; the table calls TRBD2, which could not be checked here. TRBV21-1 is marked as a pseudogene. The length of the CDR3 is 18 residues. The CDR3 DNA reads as TGTGCCAGCAGCAGATGCCCTCGCGGGTTAGGAAACACCGGGGAGCTGTTTTTT. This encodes CASSRCPRGLGNTGELFF.

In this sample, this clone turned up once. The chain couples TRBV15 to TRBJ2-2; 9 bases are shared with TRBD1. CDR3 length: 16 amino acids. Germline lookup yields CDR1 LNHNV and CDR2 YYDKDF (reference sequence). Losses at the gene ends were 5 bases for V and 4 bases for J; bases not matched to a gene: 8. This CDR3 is CATSPRTGVGTGELFF. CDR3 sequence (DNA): TGTGCCACCAGCCCGCGGACAGGGGTTGGCACCGGGGAGCTGTTTTTT.

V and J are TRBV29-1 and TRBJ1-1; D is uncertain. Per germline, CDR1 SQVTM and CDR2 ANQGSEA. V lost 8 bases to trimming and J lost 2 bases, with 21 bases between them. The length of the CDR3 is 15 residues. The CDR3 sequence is CSPISPGGLNTEAFF. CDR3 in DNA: TGCAGCCCGATCTCACCCGGTGGTTTAAACACTGAAGCTTTCTTT.

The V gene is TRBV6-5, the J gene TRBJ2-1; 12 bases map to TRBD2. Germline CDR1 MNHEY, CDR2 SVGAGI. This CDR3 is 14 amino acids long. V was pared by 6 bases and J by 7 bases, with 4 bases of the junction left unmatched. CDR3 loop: CASRTSGGWNEQFF. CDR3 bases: TGTGCCAGCAGAACTAGCGGGGGGTGGAATGAGCAGTTCTTC.

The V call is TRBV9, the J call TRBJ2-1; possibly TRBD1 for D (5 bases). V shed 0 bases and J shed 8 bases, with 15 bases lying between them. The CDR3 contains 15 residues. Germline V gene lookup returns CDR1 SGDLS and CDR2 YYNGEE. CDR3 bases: TGTGCCAGCAGCGTAGTCGGCAGGGAAGGGGATGAGCAGTTCTTC. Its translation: CASSVVGREGDEQFF.

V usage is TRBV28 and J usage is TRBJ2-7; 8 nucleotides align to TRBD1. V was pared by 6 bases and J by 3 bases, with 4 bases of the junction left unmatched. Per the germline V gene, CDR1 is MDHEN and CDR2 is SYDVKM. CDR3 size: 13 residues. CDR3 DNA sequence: TGTGCCAGCAGCCCTGGACAGGGCTACGAGCAGTACTTC. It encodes CASSPGQGYEQYF.

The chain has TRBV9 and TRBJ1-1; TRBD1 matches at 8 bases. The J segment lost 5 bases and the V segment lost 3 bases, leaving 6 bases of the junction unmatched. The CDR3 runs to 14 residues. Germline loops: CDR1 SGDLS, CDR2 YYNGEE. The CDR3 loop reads CASSAKQGETEAFF. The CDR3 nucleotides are TGTGCCAGCAGCGCAAAACAGGGGGAAACTGAAGCTTTCTTT. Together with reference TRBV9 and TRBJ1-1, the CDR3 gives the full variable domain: DSGVTQTPKHLITATGQRVTLRCSPRSGDLSVYWYQQSLDQGLQFLIQYYNGEERAKGNILERFSAQQFPDLHSELNLSSLELGDSALYFCASSAKQGETEAFFGQGTRLTVV.

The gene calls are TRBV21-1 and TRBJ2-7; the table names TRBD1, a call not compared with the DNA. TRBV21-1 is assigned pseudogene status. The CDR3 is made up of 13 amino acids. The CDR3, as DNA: TGTGCCAGCAGCAAAGTCGGGACAGGGTTTGAGTACTTC. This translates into CASSKVGTGFEYF.

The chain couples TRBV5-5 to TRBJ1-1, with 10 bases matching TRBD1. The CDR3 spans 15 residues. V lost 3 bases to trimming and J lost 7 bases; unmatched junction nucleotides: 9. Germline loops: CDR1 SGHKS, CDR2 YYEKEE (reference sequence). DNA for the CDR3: TGTGCCAGCAGCTGGGGGACAGGGGAAAGGTTTGAAGCTTTCTTT. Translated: CASSWGTGERFEAFF.

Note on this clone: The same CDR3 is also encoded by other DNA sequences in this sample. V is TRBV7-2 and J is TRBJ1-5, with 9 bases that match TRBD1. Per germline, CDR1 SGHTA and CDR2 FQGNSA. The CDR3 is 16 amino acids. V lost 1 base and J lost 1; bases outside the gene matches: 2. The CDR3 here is CASSLVGTGSNQPQHF. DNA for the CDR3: TGTGCCAGCAGCTTAGTGGGGACAGGGAGCAATCAGCCCCAGCATTTT.

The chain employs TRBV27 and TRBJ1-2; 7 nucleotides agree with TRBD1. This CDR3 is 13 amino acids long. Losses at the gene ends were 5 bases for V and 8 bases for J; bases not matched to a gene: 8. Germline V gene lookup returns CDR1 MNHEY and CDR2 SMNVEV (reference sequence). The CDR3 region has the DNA TGTGCCAGCAGTCTAACAGGGGTTTACGGCTACACCTTC. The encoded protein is CASSLTGVYGYTF.

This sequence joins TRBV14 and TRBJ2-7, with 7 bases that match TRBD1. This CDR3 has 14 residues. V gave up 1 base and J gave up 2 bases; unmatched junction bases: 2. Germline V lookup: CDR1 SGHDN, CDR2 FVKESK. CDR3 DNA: TGTGCCAGCAGCCAAGGGACAGGTCCCTACGAGCAGTACTTC. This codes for CASSQGTGPYEQYF.

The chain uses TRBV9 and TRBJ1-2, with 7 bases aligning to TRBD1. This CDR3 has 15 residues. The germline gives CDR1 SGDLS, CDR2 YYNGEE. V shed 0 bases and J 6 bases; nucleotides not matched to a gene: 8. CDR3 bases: TGTGCCAGCAGCGTAGGGGACAGAGGGTGGCATGGCTACACCTTC. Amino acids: CASSVGDRGWHGYTF.

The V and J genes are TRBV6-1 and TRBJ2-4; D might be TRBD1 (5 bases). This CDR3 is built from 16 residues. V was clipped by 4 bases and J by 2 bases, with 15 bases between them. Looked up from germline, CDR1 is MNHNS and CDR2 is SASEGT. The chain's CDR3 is CASSVSSRVSKNIQYF. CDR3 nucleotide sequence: TGTGCCAGCAGTGTTTCCTCCAGGGTTTCCAAAAACATTCAGTACTTC.

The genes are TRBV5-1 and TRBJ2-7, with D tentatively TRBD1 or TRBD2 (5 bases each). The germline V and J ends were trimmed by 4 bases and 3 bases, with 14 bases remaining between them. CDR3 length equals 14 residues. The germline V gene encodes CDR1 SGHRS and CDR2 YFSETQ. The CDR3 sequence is CASSVEAGIYEQYF. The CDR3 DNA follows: TGCGCCAGCAGCGTGGAGGCAGGGATCTACGAGCAGTACTTC.

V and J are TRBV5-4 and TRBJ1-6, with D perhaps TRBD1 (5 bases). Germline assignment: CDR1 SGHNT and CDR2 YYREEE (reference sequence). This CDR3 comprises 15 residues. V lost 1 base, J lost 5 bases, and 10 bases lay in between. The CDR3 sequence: CASSLMRGDNSPLHF. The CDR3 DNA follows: TGTGCCAGCAGCTTGATGCGGGGCGATAATTCACCCCTCCACTTT. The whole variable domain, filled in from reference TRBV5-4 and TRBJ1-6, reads ETGVTQSPTHLIKTRGQQVTLRCSSQSGHNTVSWYQQALGQGPQFIFQYYREEENGRGNFPPRFSGLQFPNYSSELNVNALELDDSALYLCASSLMRGDNSPLHFGNGTRLTVT.

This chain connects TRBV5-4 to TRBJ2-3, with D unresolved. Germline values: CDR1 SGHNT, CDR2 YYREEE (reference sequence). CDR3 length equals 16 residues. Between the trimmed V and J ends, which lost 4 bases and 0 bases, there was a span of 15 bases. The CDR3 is CASSPPHTTSTDTQYF. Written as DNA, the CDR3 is TGTGCCAGCAGCCCTCCCCATACGACTAGCACAGATACGCAGTATTTT.

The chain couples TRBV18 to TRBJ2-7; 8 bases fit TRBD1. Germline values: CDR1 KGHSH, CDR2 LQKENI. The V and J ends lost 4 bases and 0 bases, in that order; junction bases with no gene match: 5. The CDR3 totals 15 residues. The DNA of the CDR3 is TGTGCCAGCTCACAACAGGGGGAGATCTCCTACGAGCAGTACTTC. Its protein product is CASSQQGEISYEQYF.